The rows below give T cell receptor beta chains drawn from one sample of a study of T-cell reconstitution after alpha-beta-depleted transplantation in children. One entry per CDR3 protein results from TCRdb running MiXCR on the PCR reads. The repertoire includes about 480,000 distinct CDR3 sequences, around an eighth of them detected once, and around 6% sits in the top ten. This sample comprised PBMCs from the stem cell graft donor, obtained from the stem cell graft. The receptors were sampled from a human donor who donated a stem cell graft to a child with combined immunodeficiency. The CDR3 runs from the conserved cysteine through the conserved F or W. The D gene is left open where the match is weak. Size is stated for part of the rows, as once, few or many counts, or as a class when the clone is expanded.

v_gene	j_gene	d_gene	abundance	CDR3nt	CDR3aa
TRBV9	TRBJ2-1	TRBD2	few	TGTGCCAGCAGTCCGGGACTAGCGGGGCAAAGCTCCTACAATGAGCAGTTCTTC	CASSPGLAGQSSYNEQFF
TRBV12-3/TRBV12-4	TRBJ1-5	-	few	TGTGCCAGCAGTTTATCAGTTTCTCAGCCCCAGCATTTT	CASSLSVSQPQHF
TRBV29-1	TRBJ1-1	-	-	TGCAGCGTTGCCGTCTCGGAGGGGTGGGCGGGAATGAACACTGAAGCTTTCTTT	CSVAVSEGWAGMNTEAFF
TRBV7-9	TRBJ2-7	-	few	TGTGCCAGCAGCTTTCCGGGAAGCTCCTACGAGCAGTACTTC	CASSFPGSSYEQYF
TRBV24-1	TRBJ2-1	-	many	TGTGCCACCAGTGATTTATCCAGCCAGATCTCTGAGCAGTTCTTC	CATSDLSSQISEQFF
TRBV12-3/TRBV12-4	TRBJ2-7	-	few	TGTGCCAGCAGTTTCCGGACCCCCCACGAGCAGTACTTC	CASSFRTPHEQYF
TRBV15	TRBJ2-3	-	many	TGTGCCACCGCCCACCTTTATCAAGCAGATACGCAGTATTTT	CATAHLYQADTQYF
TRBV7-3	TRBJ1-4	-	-	TGTGCCAGCAGCTTAGGGAGGGGCTTTAATGAAAAACTGTTTTTT	CASSLGRGFNEKLFF
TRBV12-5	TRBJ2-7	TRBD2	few	TGTGCTAGTGGTCCCTCCTTAGCGGGGTCCTACGAGCAGTACTTC	CASGPSLAGSYEQYF
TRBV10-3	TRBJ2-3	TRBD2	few	TGTGCCATCAGTGATGCGGGGGTACTCACAGATACGCAGTATTTT	CAISDAGVLTDTQYF
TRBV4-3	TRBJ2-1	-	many	TGCGCCAGCAGCCAAGATGAGGGAGTCATGAATGAGCAGTTCTTC	CASSQDEGVMNEQFF
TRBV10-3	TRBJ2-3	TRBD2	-	TGTGCCATCAGTGAGTCAGCGGGAGGGCCCGATACGCAGTATTTT	CAISESAGGPDTQYF
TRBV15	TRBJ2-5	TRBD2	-	TGTGCCACCAGCCGCCCGGGCCGGGGGGTCCAAGAGACCCAGTACTTC	CATSRPGRGVQETQYF
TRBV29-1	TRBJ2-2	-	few	TGCAGCGTTGAGGAGACCACCGGGGAGCTGTTTTTT	CSVEETTGELFF
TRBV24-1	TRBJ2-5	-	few	TGTGCCACCAGTTCTCCCCGGGACAAAGAGACCCAGTACTTC	CATSSPRDKETQYF
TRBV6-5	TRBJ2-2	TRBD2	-	TGTGCCAGCAGTTACTCGACGGGGGGGCGGTCCGGGGAGCTGTTTTTT	CASSYSTGGRSGELFF
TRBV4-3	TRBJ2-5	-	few	TGCGCCAGCAGCCTATTTGAGTTAGGGCAAGAGACCCAGTACTTC	CASSLFELGQETQYF
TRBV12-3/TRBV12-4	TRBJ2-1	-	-	TGTGCCAGCAGTAATTCAGAGGCTAAGTTCTTC	CASSNSEAKFF
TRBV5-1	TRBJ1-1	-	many	TGCGCCAGCAGCTACCTACAGGGAAACACTGAAGCTTTCTTT	CASSYLQGNTEAFF
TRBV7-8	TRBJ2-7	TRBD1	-	TGTGCCAGCACCGAAATGACAGGGGGCGCGTTCGAGCAGTACTTC	CASTEMTGGAFEQYF
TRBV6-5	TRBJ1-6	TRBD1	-	TGTGCCAGCAGTTCGCCGGCCGGGACAGGGGGTTCACCCCTCCACTTT	CASSSPAGTGGSPLHF
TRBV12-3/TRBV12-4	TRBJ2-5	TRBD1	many	TGTGCCAGCAGTTACGGACAGGTTCAAGAGACCCAGTACTTC	CASSYGQVQETQYF
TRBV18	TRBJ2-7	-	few	TGTGCCAGCTCACCCTCTTTGATAGCGGCCTACTACGAGCAGTACTTC	CASSPSLIAAYYEQYF
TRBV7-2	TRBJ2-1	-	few	TGTGCCAGCAGCTCCGGCGGGGCCCTCCGCAATGAGCAGTTCTTC	CASSSGGALRNEQFF
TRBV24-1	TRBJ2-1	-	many	TGTGCCACCAACGGGGGTAACAATGAGCAGTTCTTC	CATNGGNNEQFF
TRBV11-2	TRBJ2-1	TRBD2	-	TGTGCCAGCAGCTTAGATCACGGGAGGGCCTCCAATGAGCAGTTCTTC	CASSLDHGRASNEQFF
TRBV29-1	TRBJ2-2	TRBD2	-	TGCAGCGTTGAAGATCGGGAGGCCGGGGAGCTGTTTTTT	CSVEDREAGELFF
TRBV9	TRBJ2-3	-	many	TGTGCCAGCAGCGCGGGTGCAGGTGGCGGCACAGATACGCAGTATTTT	CASSAGAGGGTDTQYF
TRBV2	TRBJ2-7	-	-	TGTGCCAGCAGTGAGGGTATTACCTACGAGCAGTACTTC	CASSEGITYEQYF